Below, 26 T cell receptor beta chains from the same sample are listed, as sequenced in a study of T cell clonality in common variable immunodeficiency (dated by TCRdb to the mid-2010s). Library creation used the immunoSEQ multiplex PCR assay. This is the immuneACCESS table as TCRdb keeps it, with only in-frame sequences that have V and J called. A part of the clones is gone; compared with another copy, unresolved V genes explain less than half, and the rest is unexplained. The sample has around 19,000 clones on record, with no singletons. Clones ranked in the top ten supply 2.6% of the sample. Points the paper makes about the study in general: CVID TCRbeta sequences reportedly showed fewer deletions and N-nucleotide insertions and lacked highly modified clones with 13 or more V deletions.

What these receptors recognize is not known. Material: peripheral blood mononuclear cells. The receptors derive from a human donor with common variable immunodeficiency.

As regards this clone: Coverage ceases 3 residues before the CDR3 finishes, and the germline J gene fills in the end. This chain links TRBV19 with TRBJ2-5, with TRBD2 identical over 8 bases. The CDR3 extends over 14 amino acids. In germline, CDR1 is LNHDA, CDR2 SQIVND (reference sequence). Losses at the gene ends were 3 bases for V and 3 bases for J; bases not matched to a gene: 3. The CDR3 protein is CASSIGGGKETQYF. The DNA read from the CDR3 is TGTGCCAGTAGTATCGGGGGGGGAAAAGAGACC.

For this clone: The CDR3 end lies 3 residues beyond the end of the read and is filled in from the germline J gene. V and J are TRBV7-2 and TRBJ2-5; no clear D. The CDR3 spans 14 residues. V was cut by 4 bases and J by 1 base, with 10 bases left in between. The germline V gene encodes CDR1 SGHTA and CDR2 FQGNSA. This CDR3 reads CASSSNYLQETQYF. The DNA read from the CDR3 is TGTGCCAGCAGCTCCAACTACCTCCAAGAGACC.

This clone showed up just a few times. The sequenced fragment ends 3 residues before the CDR3 boundary, so the rest is inferred from the germline J gene. The gene calls are TRBV20-1 and TRBJ1-2, with TRBD1 identical over 9 bases. The germline gives CDR1 DFQATT, CDR2 SNEGSKA (reference sequence). The CDR3 length is 15 residues. CDR3 DNA, as far as it was read: TGCAGTGCAAAAGGTGCTGGGACAGGGTTATATCGC. Translating gives CSAKGAGTGLYR. Given in full, the CDR3 is CSAKGAGTGLYRYTF.

Many counts were recorded for this clone. The CDR3 end lies 3 residues beyond the end of the read and is filled in from the germline J gene. This sequence joins TRBV7-2 and TRBJ2-4, with TRBD1 identical over 9 bases. The length of the CDR3 is 15 residues. Unmatched junction bases numbered 6, after V lost 1 base and J lost 8 bases. The germline gives CDR1 SGHTA, CDR2 FQGNSA. The CDR3 bases that were read are TGTGCCAGCAGCTTAGGGGACAGGGAAAGGGACATT. Translated: CASSLGDRERDI. The whole CDR3 sequence is CASSLGDRERDIQYF.

As for this clone: The read terminates 3 residues ahead of where the CDR3 ends, so the germline J gene completes it. This chain links TRBV30 with TRBJ2-5; 10 positions match TRBD2. V was pared by 3 bases and J by 2 bases, with 3 bases of the junction left unmatched. The CDR3 covers 14 residues. Germline values: CDR1 GTSNPN, CDR2 SVGIG (reference sequence). CDR3 region: CAWRKAGGQETQYF. The sequenced CDR3 bases are TGTGCCTGGAGAAAAGCGGGAGGGCAAGAGACC.

This clone was observed a few times. The DNA ends 3 residues before the CDR3 does, and the rest of the CDR3 is filled in from the germline J gene. This rearrangement joins TRBV7-2 to TRBJ1-1; TRBD1 is a possible D gene (5 bases). Between the trimmed V and J ends, which lost 1 base and 6 bases, there was a span of 12 bases. Germline-derived CDR1 and CDR2 are SGHTA and FQGNSA. There are 14 residues in the CDR3. This CDR3 reads CASSLGRGRAEAFF. CDR3 DNA (partial): TGTGCCAGCAGCTTAGGTCGCGGCAGGGCTGAA. Together with reference TRBV7-2 and TRBJ1-1, the CDR3 gives the full variable domain: GAGVSQSPSNKVTEKGKDVELRCDPISGHTALYWYRQSLGQGLEFLIYFQGNSAPDKSGLPSDRFSAERTGGSVSTLTIQRTQQEDSAVYLCASSLGRGRAEAFFGQGTRLTVV.

The sequenced part of the CDR3 DNA is TGTGCCAGCAGCCATTCCGGAGAGACC. Translated, it gives CASSHSGET. The full CDR3 reads CASSHSGETQYF. The V gene is TRBV11-2, the J gene TRBJ2-5, with D uncertain. The CDR3 is cut off 3 residues early in the read; its end comes from the germline J gene. Germline CDR1 and CDR2: SGHAT and FQNNGV. The germline V and J ends were trimmed by 5 bases and 4 bases, with 8 bases remaining between them. The CDR3 is 12 residues long. Combining the CDR3 with reference TRBV11-2 and TRBJ2-5 gives the whole variable domain EAGVAQSPRYKIIEKRQSVAFWCNPISGHATLYWYQQILGQGPKLLIQFQNNGVVDDSQLPKDRFSAERLKGVDSTLKIQPAKLEDSAVYLCASSHSGETQYFGPGTRLLVL.

Note on this clone: The read terminates 3 residues before the CDR3 end, so the remaining end is supplied by the germline J gene. The chain joins TRBV7-2 to TRBJ2-3, with 10 nucleotides matching TRBD2. CDR1 is SGHTA and CDR2 is FQGNSA in the germline V gene. CDR3 length: 14 residues. Here the CDR3 reads CASSLGLAGGPQYF. The CDR3 bases that were read are TGTGCCAGCAGCTTAGGGTTAGCGGGAGGTCCG.

With regard to this clone: The read terminates 3 residues before the CDR3 end, so the remaining end is supplied by the germline J gene. The V gene is TRBV7-3, the J gene TRBJ2-2; D might be TRBD1 or TRBD2, each matching 5 bases. V lost 6 bases and J lost 6, with 8 bases in between. The germline V gene has CDR1 SGHTA and CDR2 FQGTGA. CDR3 length: 12 amino acids. The part of the CDR3 DNA that was read is TGTGCCAGCAGACAGGAGGCCGGGGAG. Protein product: CASRQEAGE. The entire CDR3 is CASRQEAGELFF.

This clone has just a few counts. The CDR3 end is not reached by the read, which stops 3 residues before it; the germline J gene fills it in. The same CDR3 can be traced to other DNA sequences in this sample. The V gene is TRBV7-9, the J gene TRBJ2-1, with 8 bases matching TRBD1. V dropped 1 base and J dropped 4; count of bases not matched to a gene: 3. The CDR3 consists of 15 residues. Germline lookup yields CDR1 SEHNR and CDR2 FQNEAQ (reference sequence). The CDR3 bases that were read are TGTGCCAGCAGCTTAGGGACAGGGCCTTACAATGAG. Translation gives CASSLGTGPYNE. The CDR3, in full, reads CASSLGTGPYNEQFF.

This clone was counted between two and nine times. Read coverage stops 3 residues before the CDR3 terminus; the germline J gene supplies the remainder. This sequence joins TRBV18 and TRBJ2-7, with TRBD2 matching over 9 bases. V was clipped by 4 bases and J by 5 bases; unmatched bases: 12. Per the germline V gene, CDR1 is KGHSH and CDR2 is LQKENI. CDR3 size: 16 residues. CDR3 sequence: CASSLYRAGGMNEQYF. Incomplete CDR3 DNA: TGTGCCAGCTCACTATACCGGGCGGGGGGGATGAACGAG.

As concerns this clone: The missing CDR3 end, 3 residues past where the read stops, is filled in from the germline J gene. V is TRBV7-2 and J is TRBJ2-5; tentatively, D is TRBD2 (7 bases). Trimming pared 4 bases from V and 4 bases from J, leaving 16 bases between. This CDR3 contains 15 residues. Germline lookup yields CDR1 SGHTA and CDR2 FQGNSA. The covered CDR3 bases are TGTGCCAGCAGCTCACTGGGGGGGGCCGGAGAGACC. Its protein product is CASSSLGGAGET. The complete CDR3 reads CASSSLGGAGETQYF.

Concerning this clone itself: The CDR3 goes on 3 residues after the read ends, and that part is filled in from the germline J gene. This chain uses TRBV7-2 with TRBJ2-2; D not certain. V lost 0 bases, J lost 7 bases, and 12 bases lay in between. The CDR3 has 15 amino acids. Germline V gene lookup returns CDR1 SGHTA and CDR2 FQGNSA. The CDR3 loop is CASSLAQQPRGELFF. The sequenced part of the CDR3 DNA is TGTGCCAGCAGCTTAGCCCAACAGCCGCGCGGGGAG.

This clone has only a few counts. The sequence runs out 3 residues before the end of the CDR3; the remainder is reconstructed from the germline J gene. J is TRBJ1-2 and V is TRBV7-2, with D possibly matching TRBD1 (6 bases). Germline lookup yields CDR1 SGHTA and CDR2 FQGNSA. CDR3 length equals 13 residues. The DNA read from the CDR3 is TGTGCCAGCACCGAGAGGACAGCCGGGGGC. Translation: CASTERTAGG. In full, the CDR3 reads CASTERTAGGYTF.

There are a few counts of this clone. The CDR3 end is not reached by the read, which stops 3 residues before it; the germline J gene fills it in. The chain carries TRBV7-9 and TRBJ1-6, with D possibly matching TRBD1 (6 bases). Germline V gene data show CDR1 as SEHNR and CDR2 as FQNEAQ (reference sequence). The CDR3 covers 12 residues. Here the CDR3 reads CASSSQGTTLHF. Partial CDR3 DNA: TGTGCCAGCAGCTCCCAGGGGACCACC.

Comment on this clone: The read terminates 3 residues before the CDR3 end, so the remaining end is supplied by the germline J gene. The chain is built from TRBV19 and TRBJ2-1, with 12 bases lining up with TRBD2. The CDR3 runs 14 residues. The V and J ends lost 7 bases and 8 bases, in that order; junction bases with no gene match: 6. CDR1 and CDR2 (germline): LNHDA, SQIVND (reference sequence). CDR3 loop: CASNRLAGDYEQFF. The DNA read from the CDR3 is TGTGCCAGTAACCGACTAGCGGGAGACTATGAG.

In the case of this clone: The read ends 3 residues early relative to the CDR3; the germline J gene fills the gap. The genes are TRBV7-6 and TRBJ2-7; 8 positions agree with TRBD2. The CDR3 contains 14 residues. Germline-derived CDR1 and CDR2 are SGHVS and FNYEAQ. The J segment lost 5 bases and the V segment lost 5 bases, leaving 8 bases of the junction unmatched. This CDR3 is CASSALRGVHEQYF. The covered CDR3 bases are TGTGCCAGCAGCGCCTTGCGGGGGGTCCACGAG.

CDR3 DNA (partial): TGCAGTGTAAGGGCCTATGAGACC. Translated: CSVRAYET. The complete CDR3 reads CSVRAYETQYF. The chain recombines TRBV20-1 with TRBJ2-5; D is uncertain. The read halts 3 residues ahead of the CDR3 end, with the missing end drawn from the germline J gene. Trimming pared 7 bases from V and 5 bases from J, leaving 11 bases between. Germline CDR1 is DFQATT and CDR2 is SNEGSKA (reference sequence). The CDR3 totals 11 residues.

As for this clone: The read terminates 3 residues before the CDR3 end, so the remaining end is supplied by the germline J gene. The chain uses TRBV20-1 and TRBJ2-1; TRBD2 aligns across 8 bases. This CDR3 has 13 residues. The ends lost 5 bases at V and 3 bases at J; junction bases unmatched: 3. Germline lookup yields CDR1 DFQATT and CDR2 SNEGSKA (reference sequence). The CDR3 loop is CSARTSSYNEQFF. The covered CDR3 bases are TGCAGTGCTCGGACTAGCAGCTACAATGAG.

This clone was detected only a few times. The DNA ends 3 residues before the CDR3 does, and the rest of the CDR3 is filled in from the germline J gene. The rearrangement joins TRBV7-6 to TRBJ2-5; 10 bases line up with TRBD2. CDR3 length: 18 residues. Germline trimming cut 5 bases from V and 2 bases from J; bases unmatched to any gene: 14. Germline CDR1 SGHVS, CDR2 FNYEAQ. The CDR3 DNA, read in part, is TGTGCCAGCAGCCTCTCTCCGGCCCCTAGCGGGGGACAAGAGACC. The encoded protein is CASSLSPAPSGGQET. The whole CDR3 sequence reads CASSLSPAPSGGQETQYF.

Concerning this clone itself: The read halts 3 residues ahead of the CDR3 end, with the missing end drawn from the germline J gene. This chain joins TRBV2 and TRBJ2-3, with TRBD1 as a possible D gene (5 bases). The CDR3 runs to 14 residues. Germline V gene data show CDR1 as SNHLY and CDR2 as FYNNEI. The germline V and J ends were trimmed by 11 bases and 4 bases, with 19 bases remaining between them. The CDR3 region is CAAKFRGGADTQYF. The CDR3 bases that were read are TGTGCCGCAAAGTTTAGGGGTGGGGCAGATACG.

Comments on this clone: The read terminates 3 residues before the CDR3 end, so the remaining end is supplied by the germline J gene. The chain couples TRBV2 to TRBJ2-1; 7 bases line up with TRBD1. V lost 7 bases, J lost 0 bases, and 6 bases stayed unmatched. The germline gives CDR1 SNHLY, CDR2 FYNNEI. This CDR3 comprises 15 residues. The CDR3 DNA, read in part, is TGTGCCAGCAAAATGGGACAGAGCTCCTACAATGAG. This translates into CASKMGQSSYNE. The complete CDR3 reads CASKMGQSSYNEQFF.

In its sample, this clone is medium-sized. Read sequence stops 3 residues before the CDR3 end, and the germline J gene provides the missing end. The chain carries TRBV10-3 and TRBJ2-2, with TRBD2 matching over 11 bases. CDR3 length: 15 amino acids. Trimming at V came to 3 bases and at J to 6 bases, leaving 3 bases not matched to a gene. Germline CDR1 ENHRY, CDR2 SYGVKD. The chain's CDR3 is CAISELAGVSGELFF. The part of the CDR3 DNA that was read is TGTGCCATCAGTGAACTAGCGGGAGTATCCGGGGAG.

As concerns this clone: The DNA ends 3 residues before the CDR3 does, and the rest of the CDR3 is filled in from the germline J gene. The chain couples TRBV18 to TRBJ2-3, with TRBD2 matching over 10 bases. CDR1 is KGHSH, CDR2 LQKENI, per germline. V was clipped by 5 bases and J by 4 bases; unmatched bases: 9. This CDR3 is built from 16 residues. Partial CDR3 DNA: TGTGCCAGCTCAACCCTAGCGGGAGATGTTGCAGATACG. It codes for CASSTLAGDVADT. The CDR3 reads in full as CASSTLAGDVADTQYF.

This clone was found a few times. Read coverage stops 3 residues before the CDR3 terminus; the germline J gene supplies the remainder. The rearrangement links TRBV18 to TRBJ2-7; TRBD2 aligns across 9 bases. This CDR3 spans 15 amino acids. The germline CDR1 and CDR2 sequences are KGHSH and LQKENI. The ends lost 0 bases at V and 0 bases at J; junction bases unmatched: 0. The DNA read from the CDR3 is TGTGCCAGCTCACCACCTAGCGGGAGCTCCTACGAG. Its protein product is CASSPPSGSSYE. The CDR3, in full, reads CASSPPSGSSYEQYF.

This clone was recorded a few times. The read comes to an end 3 residues before the CDR3 does, leaving the germline J gene to fill in the end. The gene calls are TRBV6-2 or TRBV6-3 and TRBJ2-1; a weak D match, TRBD1 (7 bases). The CDR3 covers 16 residues. Trimming took off 7 bases at V and 6 bases at J, with 22 bases between the two ends. Germline CDR1 is MNHEY and CDR2 is SVGEGT. The CDR3 bases that were read are TGTGCCAGCAACCCGGTGGGGGGCCAGGGGGTCAATGAG. This codes for CASNPVGGQGVNE. The entire CDR3 reads CASNPVGGQGVNEQFF.